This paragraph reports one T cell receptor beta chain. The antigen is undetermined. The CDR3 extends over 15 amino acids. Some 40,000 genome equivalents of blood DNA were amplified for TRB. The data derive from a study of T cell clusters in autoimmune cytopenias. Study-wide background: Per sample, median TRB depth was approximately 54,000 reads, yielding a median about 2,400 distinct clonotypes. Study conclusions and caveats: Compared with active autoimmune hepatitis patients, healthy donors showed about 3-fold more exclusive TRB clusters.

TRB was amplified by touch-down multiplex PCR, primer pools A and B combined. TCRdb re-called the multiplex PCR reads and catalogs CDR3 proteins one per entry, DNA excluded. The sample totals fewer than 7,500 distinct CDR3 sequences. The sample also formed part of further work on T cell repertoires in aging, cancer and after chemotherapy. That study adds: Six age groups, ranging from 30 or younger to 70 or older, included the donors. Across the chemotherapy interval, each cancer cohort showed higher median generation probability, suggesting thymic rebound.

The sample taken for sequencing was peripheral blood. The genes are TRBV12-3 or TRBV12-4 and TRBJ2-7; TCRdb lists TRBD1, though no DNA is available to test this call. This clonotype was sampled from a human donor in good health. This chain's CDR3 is CASRNSDREDYEQYF.